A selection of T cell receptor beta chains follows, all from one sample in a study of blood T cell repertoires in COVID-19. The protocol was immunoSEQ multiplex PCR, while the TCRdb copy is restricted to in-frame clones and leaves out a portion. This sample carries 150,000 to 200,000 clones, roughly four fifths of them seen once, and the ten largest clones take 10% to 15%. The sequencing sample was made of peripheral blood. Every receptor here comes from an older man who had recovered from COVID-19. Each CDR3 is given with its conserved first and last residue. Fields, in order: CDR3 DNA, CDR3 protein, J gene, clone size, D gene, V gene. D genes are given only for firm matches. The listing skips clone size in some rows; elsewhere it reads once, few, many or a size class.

DNA: TGTGCCAGCAGCCCATACCCAGGGGCTAGTGGCTACACCTTC; CDR3: CASSPYPGASGYTF; J: TRBJ1-2; size: few; D: .; V: TRBV3-1/TRBV3-2
DNA: TGTGCCAGCAGCCAAGCAGGACTAGCGGGTAACAATGAGCAGTTCTTC; CDR3: CASSQAGLAGNNEQFF; J: TRBJ2-1; size: once; D: TRBD2; V: TRBV3-1/TRBV3-2
DNA: TGTGCCAGCAGTACGACGGGAGGGGGCACCGGGGAGCTGTTTTTT; CDR3: CASSTTGGGTGELFF; J: TRBJ2-2; size: .; D: TRBD2; V: TRBV2
DNA: TGTGCCAGCACCCGGGGTTACGAGCAGTACTTC; CDR3: CASTRGYEQYF; J: TRBJ2-7; size: .; D: .; V: TRBV2
DNA: TGTGCCAGCAGGTCTAGCGAGACAGATACGCAGTATTTT; CDR3: CASRSSETDTQYF; J: TRBJ2-3; size: .; D: .; V: TRBV9
DNA: TGTGCCAGCAGCTTATTCCCGGGAGGGCCACGGGAGACCCAGTACTTC; CDR3: CASSLFPGGPRETQYF; J: TRBJ2-5; size: .; D: TRBD2; V: TRBV7-3
DNA: TGTGCCAGTAGTATTCTTCTGGGGGAGGCAAACAATGAGCAGTTCTTC; CDR3: CASSILLGEANNEQFF; J: TRBJ2-1; size: .; D: .; V: TRBV19
DNA: TGTGCCAGCAACTTAGGGGGCAGGGATGAGCAGTTCTTC; CDR3: CASNLGGRDEQFF; J: TRBJ2-1; size: .; D: TRBD1; V: TRBV7-9
DNA: TGTGCCAGCTCACCCGAGGAGATCTCGACCGGGGAGCTGTTTTTT; CDR3: CASSPEEISTGELFF; J: TRBJ2-2; size: .; D: .; V: TRBV18
DNA: TGTGCCAGCAGCCCACCAGGGAGGGGAGGCTACACCTTC; CDR3: CASSPPGRGGYTF; J: TRBJ1-2; size: .; D: .; V: TRBV7-2
DNA: TGTGCCAGCAGCCAAGGGGGGACTATCATAGCCGGGGAGCTGTTTTTT; CDR3: CASSQGGTIIAGELFF; J: TRBJ2-2; size: .; D: TRBD2; V: TRBV3-1/TRBV3-2
DNA: TGTGCCAGCAGCTTAGCGGTGTTGAGGACTAGCGGGTACAATGAGCAGTTCTTC; CDR3: CASSLAVLRTSGYNEQFF; J: TRBJ2-1; size: few; D: TRBD2; V: TRBV11-1
DNA: TGTGCCAGTAGTTACCAGCGGGAATTATACAATGAGCAGTTCTTC; CDR3: CASSYQRELYNEQFF; J: TRBJ2-1; size: .; D: TRBD2; V: TRBV19
DNA: TGTGCCAGTAAAAGGACAGGTCCCTCTTATGGCTACACCTTC; CDR3: CASKRTGPSYGYTF; J: TRBJ1-2; size: .; D: TRBD1; V: TRBV19
DNA: TGCGCCAGCAGCTTGGGGACTCCCACGCCCACAGATACGCAGTATTTT; CDR3: CASSLGTPTPTDTQYF; J: TRBJ2-3; size: .; D: .; V: TRBV5-1
DNA: TGTGCCAGCTCAGACCAACTAGCGGAGGGCACCGGGGAGCTGTTTTTT; CDR3: CASSDQLAEGTGELFF; J: TRBJ2-2; size: .; D: TRBD2; V: TRBV18
DNA: TGTGCCAGCAGTAACGGACAGGTGCGTGGCTACACCTTC; CDR3: CASSNGQVRGYTF; J: TRBJ1-2; size: .; D: TRBD1; V: TRBV6-2/TRBV6-3
DNA: TGTGCCAGCAGCCAAACCGGGACTACCTACAATGAGCAGTTCTTC; CDR3: CASSQTGTTYNEQFF; J: TRBJ2-1; size: .; D: TRBD2; V: TRBV5-4
DNA: TGCGCCAGCAGCTCCCTCGGACTAGCGGGAGGAGGCGGGGAGCTGTTTTTT; CDR3: CASSSLGLAGGGGELFF; J: TRBJ2-2; size: .; D: TRBD2; V: TRBV5-1
DNA: TGTGCCAGCGGCTGGGGACAGGGTGGGGCTGGGGAGCTGTTTTTT; CDR3: CASGWGQGGAGELFF; J: TRBJ2-2; size: .; D: TRBD1; V: TRBV5-6
DNA: TGTGCCAGCAGCTCAACGGGACAGGAAGCTAACTATGGCTACACCTTC; CDR3: CASSSTGQEANYGYTF; J: TRBJ1-2; size: .; D: TRBD1; V: TRBV7-3
DNA: TGTGCCAGTAGTCCGGGGTTTGTCAATCAGCCCCAGCATTTT; CDR3: CASSPGFVNQPQHF; J: TRBJ1-5; size: .; D: .; V: TRBV19
DNA: TGTGCCAGCTCACCGGCCGGGGAGCAGCCCCAGCATTTT; CDR3: CASSPAGEQPQHF; J: TRBJ1-5; size: .; D: .; V: TRBV18
DNA: TGTGCCAGCAGCCGGGGGTCAGGGGGCAATCAGCCCCAGCATTTT; CDR3: CASSRGSGGNQPQHF; J: TRBJ1-5; size: .; D: .; V: TRBV3-1/TRBV3-2
DNA: TGTGCCAGCTCACCTAGAGCGGGAGCGAAGACCCAGTACTTC; CDR3: CASSPRAGAKTQYF; J: TRBJ2-5; size: .; D: TRBD2; V: TRBV18
DNA: TGTGCCAGCAGCCGGACAGGGGGCCGAGATACGCAGTATTTT; CDR3: CASSRTGGRDTQYF; J: TRBJ2-3; size: once; D: TRBD1; V: TRBV9
DNA: TGTGCCAGCAGTTTATCACCCCCTAGCGTGTCTAGCACAGATACGCAGTATTTT; CDR3: CASSLSPPSVSSTDTQYF; J: TRBJ2-3; size: .; D: .; V: TRBV28
DNA: TGTGCCAGCACGGCCGGGTCCATTGCAACTAATGAAAAACTGTTTTTT; CDR3: CASTAGSIATNEKLFF; J: TRBJ1-4; size: .; D: .; V: TRBV9
DNA: TGTGCCACCAGTGATTCCCGACAGGGGGCATATGGCTACACCTTC; CDR3: CATSDSRQGAYGYTF; J: TRBJ1-2; size: .; D: TRBD1; V: TRBV24-1
DNA: TGTGCCAGCAGCTCAACGTCGTCCTTTACAGGGGGCACCCAGTACTTC; CDR3: CASSSTSSFTGGTQYF; J: TRBJ2-5; size: .; D: TRBD1; V: TRBV7-2
DNA: TGTGCCAGCTCACCTACTAGCGGGATCAGTCATGAGCAGTTCTTC; CDR3: CASSPTSGISHEQFF; J: TRBJ2-1; size: few; D: TRBD2; V: TRBV18
DNA: TGTGCCAGCAGCCAAGAGCCGGGACTAGAACCAGATACGCAGTATTTT; CDR3: CASSQEPGLEPDTQYF; J: TRBJ2-3; size: .; D: TRBD2; V: TRBV14
DNA: TGCGCCAGCAGCTCGGACACTGAAGCTTTCTTT; CDR3: CASSSDTEAFF; J: TRBJ1-1; size: .; D: .; V: TRBV5-1
DNA: TGTGCCAGCAGGGGGGACCTGACTAGATATCTGTTCTTC; CDR3: CASRGDLTRYLFF; J: TRBJ2-1; size: .; D: .; V: TRBV27
DNA: TGTGCCAGCAGTGCCCTCGGGGGACAGGGTGTTGGGCAGTACTTC; CDR3: CASSALGGQGVGQYF; J: TRBJ2-7; size: .; D: TRBD1; V: TRBV25-1
DNA: TGTGCCAGCAGCTCGGAGCGCCCCGCCCCAGATACGCAGTATTTT; CDR3: CASSSERPAPDTQYF; J: TRBJ2-3; size: .; D: .; V: TRBV5-4
DNA: TGCAGCGTTGCCCTCCTCTGGCCGATCGAGGACACAGATACGCAGTATTTT; CDR3: CSVALLWPIEDTDTQYF; J: TRBJ2-3; size: .; D: .; V: TRBV29-1
DNA: TGTGCCAGCAGCCCGCGGGGGCAGGGGGCAAATGAGCAGTACTTC; CDR3: CASSPRGQGANEQYF; J: TRBJ2-7; size: .; D: .; V: TRBV7-9
DNA: TGCGCCAGCAGTGAGTTGACAGGGGAAAGAGAAAAACTGTTTTTT; CDR3: CASSELTGEREKLFF; J: TRBJ1-4; size: .; D: TRBD1; V: TRBV10-1
DNA: TGTGCCATCAGTGGCCAGGGGTCGCTTGTCCATGAGCAGTTCTTC; CDR3: CAISGQGSLVHEQFF; J: TRBJ2-1; size: once; D: .; V: TRBV10-3
DNA: TGCGCCAGCAGCCAAGCAGGGGGCCGGAATTCACCCCTCCACTTT; CDR3: CASSQAGGRNSPLHF; J: TRBJ1-6; size: few; D: TRBD1; V: TRBV4-3
DNA: TGCGCCAGCTTGGGGGCAGGGTTCCAAGAGACCCAGTACTTC; CDR3: CASLGAGFQETQYF; J: TRBJ2-5; size: .; D: .; V: TRBV5-1
DNA: TGTGCCAGCAGCTTAGACCCTCCCCCGGGGGGCCACACTGAAGCTTTCTTT; CDR3: CASSLDPPPGGHTEAFF; J: TRBJ1-1; size: .; D: .; V: TRBV11-3
DNA: TGTGCCAGCAGTTACTCGGAGGCAAATCAGCCCCAGCATTTT; CDR3: CASSYSEANQPQHF; J: TRBJ1-5; size: .; D: .; V: TRBV6-6
DNA: TGCGCCAGCAGCCAACTAGCCCGATTCGAAGAGACCCAGTACTTC; CDR3: CASSQLARFEETQYF; J: TRBJ2-5; size: .; D: .; V: TRBV5-1
DNA: TGTGCCAGAAGCTTGGCTGCGAGGGGGACCTTCTACGAGCAGTACTTC; CDR3: CARSLAARGTFYEQYF; J: TRBJ2-7; size: .; D: .; V: TRBV5-3
DNA: TGTGCCAGCTCACCACTCGGGTCAGGGGGCTCCTACGAGCAGTACTTC; CDR3: CASSPLGSGGSYEQYF; J: TRBJ2-7; size: .; D: TRBD1; V: TRBV18
DNA: TGTGCCAGCAGCGCACGACTAGCGGCCCAAGAGACCCAGTACTTC; CDR3: CASSARLAAQETQYF; J: TRBJ2-5; size: few; D: TRBD2; V: TRBV3-1/TRBV3-2
DNA: TGTGCCAGCAGTGAAGCTAGCGGGAGGGCAGAGACCCAGTACTTC; CDR3: CASSEASGRAETQYF; J: TRBJ2-5; size: .; D: TRBD2; V: TRBV6-1
DNA: TGTGCCAGCTCACCACCGAATGCAGGGAGGGCTTTCTTT; CDR3: CASSPPNAGRAFF; J: TRBJ1-1; size: .; D: .; V: TRBV18
DNA: TGTGCCAGCTCACCACGGGTGACAGGGGGCTCTGGGGCCAACGTCCTGACTTTC; CDR3: CASSPRVTGGSGANVLTF; J: TRBJ2-6; size: .; D: TRBD1; V: TRBV18
DNA: TGTGCCAGTAGTGTCGGACAGCCTTGGGTCAATCAGCCCCAGCATTTT; CDR3: CASSVGQPWVNQPQHF; J: TRBJ1-5; size: .; D: .; V: TRBV19
DNA: TGTGCCAGCAGCTTAGGGAGAGGCAGAGGCTATGGCTACACCTTC; CDR3: CASSLGRGRGYGYTF; J: TRBJ1-2; size: few; D: .; V: TRBV7-9
DNA: TGCGCCAGCAGCCACCTACAGGGGGCCGGCCACAATGAGCAGTTCTTC; CDR3: CASSHLQGAGHNEQFF; J: TRBJ2-1; size: few; D: TRBD1; V: TRBV4-3
DNA: TGTGCCAGCAGCTTGTTTAAAGGCCCTAGCTCTGGGGCCAACGTCCTGACTTTC; CDR3: CASSLFKGPSSGANVLTF; J: TRBJ2-6; size: once; D: .; V: TRBV5-4
DNA: TGTGCCATCAGTGGGACTAGCGGACAAGAGACCCAGTACTTC; CDR3: CAISGTSGQETQYF; J: TRBJ2-5; size: .; D: TRBD2; V: TRBV10-3
DNA: TGTGCCAGCAGCCCAACGCTTGGACTAGCGGGAGAGGACAATGAGCAGTTCTTC; CDR3: CASSPTLGLAGEDNEQFF; J: TRBJ2-1; size: once; D: TRBD2; V: TRBV3-1/TRBV3-2
DNA: TGTGCGAGCGGACGGGGGAACACCGGGGAGCTGTTTTTT; CDR3: CASGRGNTGELFF; J: TRBJ2-2; size: once; D: .; V: TRBV12-3/TRBV12-4
DNA: TGTGCCAGCAGCTTAAAACTAGCGGGAACAGCCGGGGAGCTGTTTTTT; CDR3: CASSLKLAGTAGELFF; J: TRBJ2-2; size: .; D: TRBD2; V: TRBV7-6
DNA: TGTGCCAGCAGCGTAGGGCAGGGTCCCTTGGCGCAGTATTTT; CDR3: CASSVGQGPLAQYF; J: TRBJ2-3; size: .; D: .; V: TRBV9